The 22 T cell receptor beta chains below were found in one sample sequenced in a study of radiation and T cells in renal cell carcinoma. Only in-frame clones appear in the TCRdb table, and some are missing; sequencing was by immunoSEQ multiplex PCR. Of 87,000 or so clones listed, 75% to 90% were seen once; the top ten hold 7.5% to 8.5%. This sample's time point: baseline pretreatment blood. Treatment denoted: 15 Gy SBRT to primary tumor, nephrectomy 4 weeks later. Sequencing was performed on blood, taken from a patient whose treatment included radiotherapy and nephrectomy. The receptors were sampled from a man between 50 and 59 years old with renal cell carcinoma.

The chain recombines TRBV30 with TRBJ2-1; the D gene is possibly TRBD2 (6 bases). The V gene lost 5 bases and the J gene lost 2 bases, with 13 bases spanning the gap. This CDR3 is built from 14 residues. The V gene's germline CDR1 is GTSNPN and CDR2 SVGIG (reference sequence). CDR3 amino acids: CAWEISGPYNEQFF. In DNA form, the CDR3 reads TGTGCCTGGGAGATTAGCGGACCCTACAATGAGCAGTTCTTC.

The rearrangement uses TRBV19 and TRBJ2-2; tentatively, D is TRBD1 (6 bases). Germline V gene sequence: CDR1 LNHDA, CDR2 SQIVND (reference sequence). The CDR3 extends over 13 amino acids. V was shortened by 5 bases and J by 6 bases, with 10 bases between the two germline ends. This chain's CDR3 is CASSFAGAGELFF. The DNA of the CDR3 is TGTGCCAGTAGTTTCGCAGGGGCCGGGGAGCTGTTTTTT.

J is TRBJ1-2 and V is TRBV7-9, with 11 bases lining up with TRBD1. Germline assignment: CDR1 SEHNR and CDR2 FQNEAQ (reference sequence). J lost 2 bases, V lost 5 bases, and 4 bases had no gene match. The length of the CDR3 is 15 residues. The CDR3 DNA follows: TGTGCCAGCAGCGGGACAGGGGGAATCAACTATGGCTACACCTTC. It encodes CASSGTGGINYGYTF.

The rearrangement links TRBV9 to TRBJ1-4; TRBD1 matches 8 bases. The CDR3 contains 15 residues. In germline, CDR1 is SGDLS, CDR2 YYNGEE. After removal of 4 bases from V and 6 bases from J, the junction contained 8 bases not matched to a gene. CDR3 in DNA: TGTGCCAGCAGCCTTGGGACAGGAGGGTATGAAAAACTGTTTTTT. Residues: CASSLGTGGYEKLFF.

The chain couples TRBV5-1 to TRBJ2-3; 11 positions agree with TRBD1. Germline CDR1 is SGHRS and CDR2 is YFSETQ. J lost 6 bases, V lost 7 bases, and 10 bases had no gene match. This CDR3 is 15 amino acids long. The CDR3 region has the DNA TGCGCCAGCCAGAAGCGGACAGGGGGCAGGGATACGCAGTATTTT. Translation: CASQKRTGGRDTQYF.

This sequence joins TRBV7-2 and TRBJ2-2; TRBD1 matches 9 bases. Germline-derived CDR1 and CDR2 are SGHTA and FQGNSA. The CDR3 has 16 amino acids. Trimming removed 0 bases from V and 6 bases from J; junction bases left unmatched: 5. DNA of the CDR3: TGTGCCAGCAGCTTAGCCGGGACAGGGTTATCCGGGGAGCTGTTTTTT. As protein: CASSLAGTGLSGELFF.

This clone occurred many times. This specimen includes other DNA sequences encoding the same CDR3. V and J are TRBV29-1 and TRBJ1-2, with D hard to call. V was pared by 1 base and J by 5 bases, with 2 bases between. CDR1 is SQVTM and CDR2 is ANQGSEA in the germline V gene. There are 10 residues in the CDR3. The CDR3 DNA reads as TGCAGCGTTGAAGGGTATGGCTACACCTTC. It translates to CSVEGYGYTF.

This chain connects TRBV15 to TRBJ1-2, with no clear D. This CDR3 contains 15 residues. V dropped 1 base and J dropped 5 bases, with 14 bases sitting between them. The V gene's germline CDR1 is LNHNV and CDR2 YYDKDF (reference sequence). The CDR3 here is CATSRVSGSGYGYTF. The CDR3 DNA sequence: TGTGCCACCAGCAGAGTTTCAGGTTCGGGATATGGCTACACCTTC.

The CDR3 is CASSLPGGTWGTEAFF. CDR3 DNA sequence: TGTGCCAGCAGTTTACCAGGGGGCACCTGGGGGACTGAAGCTTTCTTT. The chain joins TRBV28 to TRBJ1-1; 8 positions agree with TRBD1. Germline CDR1 and CDR2: MDHEN and SYDVKM. The CDR3 is 16 residues long. V lost 2 bases, J lost 5 bases, and 10 bases stayed unmatched.

The chain uses TRBV6-5 and TRBJ1-1; possibly TRBD1 for D (5 bases). The CDR3 contains 13 residues. Germline assignment: CDR1 MNHEY and CDR2 SVGAGI. Between the trimmed V and J ends, which lost 6 bases and 7 bases, there was a span of 15 bases. The CDR3 sequence: CASRALRGDEAFF. The CDR3 DNA is TGTGCCAGCAGGGCGCTGAGAGGGGATGAAGCTTTCTTT.

The chain has TRBV19 and TRBJ1-5; no clear D. The germline gives CDR1 LNHDA, CDR2 SQIVND (reference sequence). The CDR3 sequence is 16 residues long. The germline V and J ends were trimmed by 0 bases and 4 bases, with 13 bases remaining between them. The CDR3 nucleotides read TGTGCCAGTAGTATAGATAACCGACACATAAATCAGCCCCAGCATTTT. Translated, it gives CASSIDNRHINQPQHF.

The gene calls are TRBV7-8 and TRBJ1-1; D remains ambiguous. Germline V gene lookup returns CDR1 SGHVS and CDR2 FQNEAQ. The CDR3 runs 12 residues. Trimming cost V 4 bases and J 8 bases, with 11 bases left between them. The CDR3 bases are TGTGCCAGCAGCTCCCTATTTCACGAAGCTTTCTTT. This encodes CASSSLFHEAFF.

V and J are TRBV11-2 and TRBJ2-3, with 8 bases fitting TRBD2. V was clipped by 5 bases and J by 4 bases; unmatched bases: 14. CDR3 size: 17 residues. Germline V gene data show CDR1 as SGHAT and CDR2 as FQNNGV. CDR3 residues: CASSAAGGPLLSDTQYF. The CDR3, as DNA: TGTGCCAGCAGCGCCGCGGGGGGCCCCTTACTCTCAGATACGCAGTATTTT.

V gene TRBV5-1 combines with J gene TRBJ2-1, with D perhaps matching TRBD2 (5 bases). V dropped 0 bases and J dropped 0 bases, with 10 bases sitting between them. The CDR3 covers 16 residues. CDR1 and CDR2 (germline): SGHRS, YFSETQ. CDR3 region: CASSLGGGSSYNEQFF. The CDR3 nucleotides read TGCGCCAGCAGCTTGGGGGGTGGGAGCTCCTACAATGAGCAGTTCTTC.

V gene TRBV6-5 combines with J gene TRBJ1-1; TRBD1 aligns across 8 bases. The V gene end was trimmed by 0 bases and the J gene end by 6 bases; junction bases not matched to a gene: 9. Germline-derived CDR1 and CDR2 are MNHEY and SVGAGI. The CDR3 runs 16 residues. CDR3 region: CASSYSWTGNVPEAFF. Here the CDR3 DNA reads TGTGCCAGCAGTTACTCCTGGACAGGGAATGTCCCTGAAGCTTTCTTT.

This clone was recorded only once. The chain has TRBV7-9 and TRBJ1-1; a possible D gene is TRBD1 (5 bases). V lost 5 bases to trimming and J lost 5 bases, with 18 bases between them. The CDR3 loop spans 15 amino acids. Germline V CDR1 and CDR2: SEHNR, FQNEAQ (reference sequence). CDR3 nucleotide sequence: TGTGCCAGCAGCCAACCCCCCAGGGTCAGTACTGAAGCTTTCTTT. Translating gives CASSQPPRVSTEAFF.

CDR3 sequence reads: CASNAKVNRGLAVYEQYF. In DNA form, the CDR3 reads TGTGCCAGCAACGCAAAGGTCAATCGGGGACTAGCGGTTTACGAGCAGTACTTC. V is TRBV27 and J is TRBJ2-7; 11 bases are shared with TRBD2. Germline V CDR1 and CDR2: MNHEY, SMNVEV (reference sequence). Trimming cost V 7 bases and J 4 bases; bases outside gene matches: 18. This CDR3 has 18 amino acids.

The chain combines TRBV19 with TRBJ2-1, with 11 nucleotides matching TRBD2. Per germline, CDR1 LNHDA and CDR2 SQIVND (reference sequence). The V and J ends lost 5 bases and 2 bases, in that order; junction bases with no gene match: 5. CDR3 length: 16 residues. This CDR3 is CASSSLAGVAYNEQFF. Here the CDR3 DNA reads TGTGCCAGTAGTTCACTAGCGGGGGTGGCCTACAATGAGCAGTTCTTC.

The chain joins TRBV11-1 to TRBJ2-1, with D uncertain. The CDR3 is made up of 15 amino acids. The germline CDR1 and CDR2 sequences are SGHAT and FQDESV (reference sequence). V was cut by 5 bases and J by 8 bases, with 19 bases left in between. This CDR3 is CASSPRWEDGYEQFF. CDR3 DNA: TGTGCCAGCAGCCCGAGGTGGGAAGATGGTTATGAGCAGTTCTTC.

The chain links TRBV7-6 to TRBJ2-1; D may be TRBD2 (7 bases). With 1 base removed from V and 7 bases from J, the gap between germline ends came to 17 bases. The length of the CDR3 is 16 residues. Per the germline V gene, CDR1 is SGHVS and CDR2 is FNYEAQ. The CDR3 DNA reads as TGTGCCAGCAGCTTAGAGTCTTCCGGGGGGCCAAATGAGCAGTTCTTC. It codes for CASSLESSGGPNEQFF.

This chain links TRBV10-3 with TRBJ2-3; possibly TRBD2 for D (6 bases). V was trimmed by 10 bases and J by 6 bases, leaving 17 bases between them. This CDR3 region has 13 residues. Germline CDR1 reads ENHRY; CDR2 reads SYGVKD. This CDR3 is CATSGLHADTQYF. The CDR3 coding sequence is TGTGCCACCTCGGGACTCCACGCGGATACGCAGTATTTT.

V gene TRBV28 combines with J gene TRBJ1-2, with a possible D match to TRBD1 (5 bases). Germline CDR1 and CDR2: MDHEN and SYDVKM. Deletions cut 3 bases from V and 4 bases from J, with 9 bases between. This CDR3 spans 13 amino acids. Written as DNA, the CDR3 is TGTGCCAGCAGTTTGGGACGGTCCTATGGCTACACCTTC. It yields the protein CASSLGRSYGYTF.